This note documents a single TCR beta chain sequence. In the source study's methods: By means of reference gene primer amplification, nucleated cell counts were estimated. The repertoire was sequenced with immunoSEQ multiplex PCR; TCRdb's copy has only in-frame clones and lacks some. V and J calls and clone size come straight from that table; D and trimming were deduced from the DNA. The sample consists of about 140,000 clones, 88% of them appearing once. This sample was taken from a study of blood T cell repertoires in COVID-19. Study at large: T cells, B-cell-depleted T cells, or PBMCs supplied cDNA or gDNA.

The CDR3 has 13 residues. The germline gives CDR1 SNHLY, CDR2 FYNNEI. The ends were cut back, 8 bases at V and 6 bases at J, with 15 bases in the middle. The sequence derives from an older man with acute or convalescent COVID-19. The material sequenced was peripheral blood. The V gene is TRBV2, the J gene TRBJ2-3, with D maybe TRBD2 (6 bases). In DNA, the CDR3 is TGTGCCAGCGGGCGGGGAGGAGTGGATACGCAGTATTTT. Translation gives CASGRGGVDTQYF. Full variable domain (missing parts from reference TRBV2 and TRBJ2-3): EPEVTQTPSHQVTQMGQEVILRCVPISNHLYFYWYRQILGQKVEFLVSFYNNEISEKSEIFDDQFSVERPDGSNFTLKIRSTKLEDSAMYFCASGRGGVDTQYFGPGTRLTVL.